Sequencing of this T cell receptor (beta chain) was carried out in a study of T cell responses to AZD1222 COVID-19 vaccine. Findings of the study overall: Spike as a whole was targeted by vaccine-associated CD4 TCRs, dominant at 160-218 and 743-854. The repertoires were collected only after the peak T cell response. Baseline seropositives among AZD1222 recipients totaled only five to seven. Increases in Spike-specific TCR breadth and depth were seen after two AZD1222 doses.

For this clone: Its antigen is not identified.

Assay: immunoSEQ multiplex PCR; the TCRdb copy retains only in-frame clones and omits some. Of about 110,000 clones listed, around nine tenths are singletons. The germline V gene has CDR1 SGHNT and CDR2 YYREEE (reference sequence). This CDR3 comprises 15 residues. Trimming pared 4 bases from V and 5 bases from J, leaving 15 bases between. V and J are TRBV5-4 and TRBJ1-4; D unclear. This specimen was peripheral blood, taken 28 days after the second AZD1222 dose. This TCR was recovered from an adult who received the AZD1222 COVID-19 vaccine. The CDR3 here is CASSTGPSENEKLFF. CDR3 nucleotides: TGTGCCAGCAGCACCGGACCGAGCGAGAATGAAAAACTGTTTTTT.